This note documents a single T cell receptor (beta chain) sequence. Its antigen remains unidentified. The CDR3 is 14 amino acids. V trimming: 10 bases; J trimming: 4 bases; junction bases outside the gene matches: 9. Germline V gives CDR1 MNHEY, CDR2 SVGAGI. These data are taken from a study of cytomegalovirus exposure and HLA in healthy donors. Study-wide results and limits: HLA allele associations emerged for 16,951 TCR beta sequences in a later analysis, at 0.05 false discovery rate. Near-uniform donor sequencing depth was presumed by presence/absence analyses. The likely explanation for a cluster of highly shared sequence variants was sequencing artifact. As a later analysis revealed, most CMV-associated TCR beta chains appeared HLA-restricted.

The primer mix had 60 Vbeta and 13 Jbeta primers. TCRdb keeps only in-frame clones here, not all; method: immunoSEQ multiplex PCR. The table shows about 98,000 clones, with around 68% occurring only once. The sample taken for sequencing was PBMCs. The sequence was obtained from a man between 45 and 60 years old in good health and CMV-seronegative. This chain joins TRBV6-5 and TRBJ2-2; 7 bases agree with TRBD2. Here the CDR3 DNA reads TGTGCCACCGGTGCGGGAGCGGGCACCGGGGAGCTGTTTTTT. Translation gives CATGAGAGTGELFF.